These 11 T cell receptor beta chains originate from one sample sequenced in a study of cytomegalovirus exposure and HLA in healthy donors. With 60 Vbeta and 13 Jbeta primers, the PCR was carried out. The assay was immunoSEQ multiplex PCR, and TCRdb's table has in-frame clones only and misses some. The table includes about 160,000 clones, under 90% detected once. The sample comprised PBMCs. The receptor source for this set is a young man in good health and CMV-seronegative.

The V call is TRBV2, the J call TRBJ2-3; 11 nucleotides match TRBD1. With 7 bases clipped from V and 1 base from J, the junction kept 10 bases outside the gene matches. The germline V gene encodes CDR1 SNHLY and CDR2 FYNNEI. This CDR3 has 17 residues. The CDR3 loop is CASNPGTGGSGTDTQYF. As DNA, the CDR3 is TGTGCCAGCAACCCCGGGACAGGGGGGTCCGGCACAGATACGCAGTATTTT.

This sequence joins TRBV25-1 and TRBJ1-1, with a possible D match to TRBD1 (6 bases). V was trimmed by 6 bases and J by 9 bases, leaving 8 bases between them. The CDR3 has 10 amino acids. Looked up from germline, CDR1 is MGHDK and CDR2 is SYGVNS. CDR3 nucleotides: TGTGCCAGCAGACAGGGACAAGCTTTCTTT. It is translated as CASRQGQAFF.

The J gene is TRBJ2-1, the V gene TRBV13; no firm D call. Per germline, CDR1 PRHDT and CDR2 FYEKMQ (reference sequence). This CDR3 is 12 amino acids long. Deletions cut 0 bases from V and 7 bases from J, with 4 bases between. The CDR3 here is CASSLGLNEQFF. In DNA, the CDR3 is TGTGCCAGCAGCTTAGGTCTTAATGAGCAGTTCTTC. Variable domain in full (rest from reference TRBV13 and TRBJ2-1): AAGVIQSPRHLIKEKRETATLKCYPIPRHDTVYWYQQGPGQDPQFLISFYEKMQSDKGSIPDRFSAQQFSDYHSELNMSSLELGDSALYFCASSLGLNEQFFGPGTRLTVL.

CDR3 region: CASRTLGVTEAFF. Written as DNA, the CDR3 is TGTGCCAGCAGAACTCTAGGTGTCACTGAAGCTTTCTTT. The rearrangement uses TRBV6-5 and TRBJ1-1; no firm D call. The germline V gene encodes CDR1 MNHEY and CDR2 SVGAGI. Trimming shortened V by 6 bases and J by 4 bases, and 12 bases separated the two germline ends. The CDR3 consists of 13 residues.

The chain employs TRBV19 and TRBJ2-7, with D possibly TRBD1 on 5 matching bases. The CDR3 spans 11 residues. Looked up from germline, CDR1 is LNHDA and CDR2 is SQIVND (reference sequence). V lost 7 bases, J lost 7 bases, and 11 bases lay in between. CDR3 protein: CASTGFGEQYF. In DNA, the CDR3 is TGTGCCAGTACAGGGTTTGGTGAGCAGTACTTC.

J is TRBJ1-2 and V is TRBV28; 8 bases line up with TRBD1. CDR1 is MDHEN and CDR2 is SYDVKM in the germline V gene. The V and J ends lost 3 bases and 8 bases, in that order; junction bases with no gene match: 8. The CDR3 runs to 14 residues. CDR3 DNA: TGTGCCAGCAGTTTTGGACAGGGCTCAGGGGGCTACACCTTC. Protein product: CASSFGQGSGGYTF.

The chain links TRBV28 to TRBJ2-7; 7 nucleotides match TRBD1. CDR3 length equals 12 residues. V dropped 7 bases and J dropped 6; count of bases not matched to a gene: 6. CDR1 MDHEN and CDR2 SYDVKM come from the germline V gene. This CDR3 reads CASTRQGREQYF. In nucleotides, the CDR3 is TGTGCCAGCACCCGACAGGGCCGCGAGCAGTACTTC.

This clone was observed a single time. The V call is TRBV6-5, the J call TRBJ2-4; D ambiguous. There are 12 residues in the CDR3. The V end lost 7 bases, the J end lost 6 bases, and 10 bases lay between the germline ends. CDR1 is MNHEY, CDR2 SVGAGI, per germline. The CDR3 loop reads CASTYRGNIQYF. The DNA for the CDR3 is TGTGCCAGCACCTACCGCGGAAACATTCAGTACTTC.

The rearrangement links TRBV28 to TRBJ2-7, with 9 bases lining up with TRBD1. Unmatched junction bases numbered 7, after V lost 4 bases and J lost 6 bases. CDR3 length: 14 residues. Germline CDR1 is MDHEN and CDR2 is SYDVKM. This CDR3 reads CASSSGTGSSEQYF. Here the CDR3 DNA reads TGTGCCAGCAGTTCCGGGACAGGGTCGTCCGAGCAGTACTTC.

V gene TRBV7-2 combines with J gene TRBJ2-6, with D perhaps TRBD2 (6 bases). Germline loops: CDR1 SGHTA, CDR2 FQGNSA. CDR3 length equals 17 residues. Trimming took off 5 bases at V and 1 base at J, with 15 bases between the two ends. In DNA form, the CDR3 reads TGTGCCAGCAGCCTCCAGGGCGGGGCTTCTGGGGCCAACGTCCTGACTTTC. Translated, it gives CASSLQGGASGANVLTF.

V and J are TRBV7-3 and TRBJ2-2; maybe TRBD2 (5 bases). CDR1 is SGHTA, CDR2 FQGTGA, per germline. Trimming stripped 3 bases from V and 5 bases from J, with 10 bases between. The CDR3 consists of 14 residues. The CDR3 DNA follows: TGTGCCAGCAGCTTCAGCGGACGAACCGGGGAGCTGTTTTTT. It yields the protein CASSFSGRTGELFF.